This T cell receptor (beta chain) was identified during a study of blood T cell repertoires in COVID-19. Followed longitudinally, the Seattle patients had been enrolled during active infection. Germline V lookup: CDR1 LNHDA, CDR2 SQIVND (reference sequence). The CDR3 extends over 13 amino acids. V was cut by 5 bases and J by 3 bases, with 11 bases left in between. In the source study's methods: Amplified reference gene primers provided the basis for estimating nucleated cell counts. Profiling relied on immunoSEQ multiplex PCR, and the TCRdb table lists in-frame clones only, not all of them. The DNA was the basis for D and trimming; V, J and clone size are from that table. Of around 260,000 clones in the sample, around 84% are singletons; the top ten hold more than 4.5%.

This clonotype was sampled from a woman in her sixties or seventies with COVID-19, enrolled during active disease. This chain connects TRBV19 to TRBJ2-7; D possibly corresponds to TRBD2 (5 bases). Sequenced: peripheral blood. The CDR3 spells CASSPSGLYEQYF. Written as DNA, the CDR3 is TGTGCCAGTAGTCCGAGCGGACTCTACGAGCAGTACTTC.